Below, 18 T cell receptor beta chains from the same sample are listed, as sequenced in a study of T cell changes during pregnancy in multiple sclerosis. Repertoires were generated with immunoSEQ multiplex PCR, while TCRdb's copy carries only in-frame clones and drops some. The sample has just over 35,000 clones, around 93% seen once; the top ten hold 0.41%. The material was CD4+ T cells from peripheral blood mononuclear cells, obtained in the first trimester of pregnancy. The receptors originated from a female donor with multiple sclerosis, enrolled in a pregnancy study.

The V and J genes are TRBV7-3 and TRBJ2-3, with D possibly being TRBD2 (5 bases). Germline values: CDR1 SGHTA, CDR2 FQGTGA. The CDR3 covers 15 residues. V was trimmed by 1 base and J by 3 bases, leaving 11 bases between them. In DNA form, the CDR3 reads TGTGCCAGCAGCTTAAGCGCCCGGAGGACAGATACGCAGTATTTT. Translation gives CASSLSARRTDTQYF. Looking up the rest from reference TRBV7-3 and TRBJ2-3 gives the full variable domain: GAGVSQTPSNKVTEKGKYVELRCDPISGHTALYWYRQSLGQGPEFLIYFQGTGAADDSGLPNDRFFAVRPEGSVSTLKIQRTERGDSAVYLCASSLSARRTDTQYFGPGTRLTVL.

The rearrangement joins TRBV28 to TRBJ1-5, with D perhaps matching TRBD1 (6 bases). Germline CDR1 reads MDHEN; CDR2 reads SYDVKM. This CDR3 has 19 amino acids. V lost 2 bases, J lost 4 bases, and 24 bases lay in between. CDR3 coding DNA: TGTGCCAGCAGTTTAATAGGGGGAGGGACCCCCGTTAAGAATCAGCCCCAGCATTTT. Encoded protein: CASSLIGGGTPVKNQPQHF.

In DNA form, the CDR3 reads TGTGCCAGCAGTCATCTTCCACTAGCGGGAGGGCCTGGGAACACCGGGGAGCTGTTTTTT. This translates into CASSHLPLAGGPGNTGELFF. The chain combines TRBV9 with TRBJ2-2, with TRBD2 matching over 13 bases. Looked up from germline, CDR1 is SGDLS and CDR2 is YYNGEE. V gave up 5 bases and J gave up 1 base; unmatched junction bases: 14. The CDR3 runs to 20 residues.

This chain connects TRBV18 to TRBJ1-2; 11 positions agree with TRBD1. This CDR3 spans 16 amino acids. After removal of 2 bases from V and 5 bases from J, the junction contained 7 bases not matched to a gene. In germline, CDR1 is KGHSH, CDR2 LQKENI. CDR3 in amino acids: CASSPDGQGAGYGYTF. CDR3 sequence (DNA): TGTGCCAGCTCACCAGATGGACAGGGGGCTGGATATGGCTACACCTTC.

The gene calls are TRBV28 and TRBJ1-2; D gene uncertain. The CDR3 spans 14 residues. Germline lookup yields CDR1 MDHEN and CDR2 SYDVKM. Trimming shortened V by 2 bases and J by 7 bases, and 14 bases separated the two germline ends. The CDR3 loop reads CASSLGLGAGGYTF. CDR3 nucleotide sequence: TGTGCCAGCAGTTTAGGGTTGGGTGCGGGTGGCTACACCTTC.

The V gene is TRBV14, the J gene TRBJ2-7; D call uncertain. V dropped 0 bases and J dropped 0 bases, with 9 bases sitting between them. Germline V gene lookup returns CDR1 SGHDN and CDR2 FVKESK. The CDR3 has 15 residues. The CDR3 DNA reads TGTGCCAGCAGCCAAGAGCCCCAGCGCTCCTACGAGCAGTACTTC. This gives the protein CASSQEPQRSYEQYF.

This clone occurred once. The chain combines TRBV4-1 with TRBJ1-5; D possibly corresponds to TRBD1 (6 bases). Germline loops: CDR1 MGHRA, CDR2 YSYEKL. The CDR3 has 16 amino acids. The V end lost 0 bases, the J end lost 2 bases, and 11 bases lay between the germline ends. This CDR3 reads CASSQEAGAGNQPQHF. As DNA, the CDR3 is TGCGCCAGCAGCCAAGAGGCAGGGGCTGGCAATCAGCCCCAGCATTTT.

The chain couples TRBV6-1 to TRBJ2-1; a possible D gene is TRBD1 (5 bases). The CDR3 extends over 16 amino acids. Germline-derived CDR1 and CDR2 are MNHNS and SASEGT. Trimming removed 3 bases from V and 4 bases from J, with 16 bases in between. CDR3 region: CASSDWGSPPYNEQFF. CDR3 DNA sequence: TGTGCCAGCAGTGACTGGGGCAGCCCCCCATACAATGAGCAGTTCTTC.

The rearrangement joins TRBV5-1 to TRBJ1-6; the D gene is possibly TRBD1 (6 bases). The germline gives CDR1 SGHRS, CDR2 YFSETQ. V gave up 4 bases and J gave up 7 bases, with 12 bases separating them. The CDR3 totals 14 residues. In DNA form, the CDR3 reads TGCGCCAGCAGCCAAGGACAGCCCAATTCACCCCTCCACTTT. Translation gives CASSQGQPNSPLHF.

The rearrangement links TRBV28 to TRBJ2-1, with TRBD2 matching over 9 bases. Trimming at V came to 3 bases and at J to 8 bases, leaving 5 bases not matched to a gene. The CDR3 is made up of 14 amino acids. The germline gives CDR1 MDHEN, CDR2 SYDVKM. CDR3 nucleotides: TGTGCCAGCAGTTTGGCTAGCGGGATACATGAGCAGTTCTTC. Encoded protein: CASSLASGIHEQFF.

This clone is a singleton in its sample. The chain has TRBV5-5 and TRBJ1-1, with 8 nucleotides matching TRBD1. Germline CDR1 and CDR2: SGHKS and YYEKEE (reference sequence). V was clipped by 4 bases and J by 10 bases; unmatched bases: 9. The CDR3 is 13 residues long. CDR3 in amino acids: CASSLTGVGVAFF. The CDR3 DNA follows: TGTGCCAGCAGCCTGACAGGGGTGGGTGTAGCTTTCTTT. The whole variable domain, filled in from reference TRBV5-5 and TRBJ1-1, reads DAGVTQSPTHLIKTRGQQVTLRCSPISGHKSVSWYQQVLGQGPQFIFQYYEKEERGRGNFPDRFSARQFPNYSSELNVNALLLGDSALYLCASSLTGVGVAFFGQGTRLTVV.

The chain combines TRBV6-1 with TRBJ1-4; possibly TRBD1 for D (5 bases). Germline V gene data show CDR1 as MNHNS and CDR2 as SASEGT. V lost 5 bases and J 8 bases, leaving 21 bases between the germline ends. CDR3 length: 16 residues. The CDR3: CASSKELAGFGEKLFF. The CDR3 nucleotides are TGTGCCAGCAGTAAAGAACTAGCAGGGTTTGGCGAAAAACTGTTTTTT.

The rearrangement joins TRBV2 to TRBJ2-5; D not resolved. CDR1 is SNHLY, CDR2 FYNNEI, per germline. The V end lost 3 bases, the J end lost 5 bases, and 4 bases lay between the germline ends. The CDR3 is 11 amino acids. CDR3 region: CASSDLETQYF. In DNA form, the CDR3 reads TGTGCCAGCAGTGACTTGGAGACCCAGTACTTC.

The rearrangement uses TRBV2 and TRBJ2-1; D may be TRBD2 (5 bases). With 1 base removed from V and 12 bases from J, the gap between germline ends came to 10 bases. The CDR3 extends over 12 amino acids. In germline, CDR1 is SNHLY, CDR2 FYNNEI. The CDR3 is CASSEDGIGQFF. CDR3 DNA: TGTGCCAGCAGTGAAGACGGGATCGGGCAGTTCTTC.

The chain recombines TRBV5-1 with TRBJ2-1; possibly TRBD1 for D (5 bases). Germline lookup yields CDR1 SGHRS and CDR2 YFSETQ. The V gene lost 3 bases and the J gene lost 6 bases, with 13 bases spanning the gap. The CDR3 loop spans 14 amino acids. CDR3 sequence: CASSSRQSVNEQFF. CDR3 coding DNA: TGCGCCAGCAGCTCGCGACAGTCGGTCAATGAGCAGTTCTTC.

The V and J genes are TRBV5-7 and TRBJ1-2, with 10 bases that match TRBD1. TRBV5-7 is flagged as an ORF with uncertain function. Trimming took 3 bases from V and 8 from J; bases not matched to a gene: 13. The CDR3 spans 16 residues. For the CDR3, the DNA is TGTGCCAGCAGCTCCGACTTGGACAGGGGGGTGTGGGGCTACACCTTC. Amino acids: CASSSDLDRGVWGYTF.

The DNA of the CDR3 is TGTGCCAGCACGGAGCGGGGGGGAACCGGGGAGCTGTTTTTT. It translates to CASTERGGTGELFF. J is TRBJ2-2 and V is TRBV11-2; TRBD2 agrees at 10 bases. The CDR3 runs 14 residues. The V segment lost 7 bases and the J segment 5 bases; nucleotides outside the gene matches: 4. Germline CDR1 is SGHAT and CDR2 is FQNNGV.

The rearrangement joins TRBV6-1 to TRBJ2-7; weak D call: TRBD2 (6 bases). V gave up 2 bases and J gave up 7 bases, with 15 bases separating them. CDR3 size: 14 residues. Per germline, CDR1 MNHNS and CDR2 SASEGT. The CDR3 is CASSETLGLGEQYF. The CDR3 DNA is TGTGCCAGCAGTGAAACCCTGGGACTGGGTGAGCAGTACTTC.